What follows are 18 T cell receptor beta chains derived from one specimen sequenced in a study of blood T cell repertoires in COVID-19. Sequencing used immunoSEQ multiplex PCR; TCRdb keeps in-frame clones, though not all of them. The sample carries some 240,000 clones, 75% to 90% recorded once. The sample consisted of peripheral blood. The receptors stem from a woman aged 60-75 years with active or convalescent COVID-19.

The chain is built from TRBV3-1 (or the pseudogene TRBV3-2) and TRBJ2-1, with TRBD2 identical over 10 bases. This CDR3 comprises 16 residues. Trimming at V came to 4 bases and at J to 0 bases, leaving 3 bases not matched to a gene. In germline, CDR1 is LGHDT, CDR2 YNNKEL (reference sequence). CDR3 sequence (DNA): TGTGCCAGCAGCCCCAGCGGGGGGGCCTCCTACAATGAGCAGTTCTTC. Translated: CASSPSGGASYNEQFF.

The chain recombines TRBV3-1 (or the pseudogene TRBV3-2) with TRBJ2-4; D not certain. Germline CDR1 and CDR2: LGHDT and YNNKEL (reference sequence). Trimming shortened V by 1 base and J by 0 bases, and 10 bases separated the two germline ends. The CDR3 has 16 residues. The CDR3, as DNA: TGTGCCAGCAGCCAAGGGCAGGTAGTAGCCAAAAACATTCAGTACTTC. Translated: CASSQGQVVAKNIQYF.

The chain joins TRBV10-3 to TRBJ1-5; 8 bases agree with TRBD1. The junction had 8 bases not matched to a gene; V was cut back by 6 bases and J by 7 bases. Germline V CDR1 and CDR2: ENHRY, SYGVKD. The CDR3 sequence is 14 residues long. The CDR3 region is CAISPDRGDQPQHF. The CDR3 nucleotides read TGTGCCATCAGCCCTGACAGGGGCGACCAGCCCCAGCATTTT.

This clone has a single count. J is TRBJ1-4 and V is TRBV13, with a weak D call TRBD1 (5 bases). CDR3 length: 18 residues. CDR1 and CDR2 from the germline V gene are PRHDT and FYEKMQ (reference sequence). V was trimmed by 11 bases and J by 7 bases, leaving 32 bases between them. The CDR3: CALEEVGGPPTRSEKLFF. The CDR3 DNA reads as TGTGCCCTAGAAGAAGTCGGGGGACCTCCCACTCGGAGTGAAAAACTGTTTTTT.

This CDR3 reads CAWINLEAAGFF. The CDR3 DNA follows: TGTGCCTGGATAAATTTGGAGGCGGCCGGTTTCTTT. The chain carries TRBV30 and TRBJ1-1; D remains ambiguous. Trimming left V 4 bases short and J 13 bases short, with 19 bases between. Germline values: CDR1 GTSNPN, CDR2 SVGIG (reference sequence). The CDR3 consists of 12 residues.

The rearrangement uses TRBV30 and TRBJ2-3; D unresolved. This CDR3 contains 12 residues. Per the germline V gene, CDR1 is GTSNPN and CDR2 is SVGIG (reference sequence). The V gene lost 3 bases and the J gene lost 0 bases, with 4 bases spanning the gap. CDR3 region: CAWRESTDTQYF. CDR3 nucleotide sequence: TGTGCCTGGAGGGAGAGCACAGATACGCAGTATTTT.

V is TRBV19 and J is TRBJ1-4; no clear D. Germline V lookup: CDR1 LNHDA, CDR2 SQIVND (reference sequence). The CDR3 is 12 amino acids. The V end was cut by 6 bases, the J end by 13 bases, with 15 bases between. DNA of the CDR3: TGTGCCAGTAGCCCGACTGGACTAGGACTGTTTTTT. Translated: CASSPTGLGLFF. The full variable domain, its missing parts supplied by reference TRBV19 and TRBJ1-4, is DGGITQSPKYLFRKEGQNVTLSCEQNLNHDAMYWYRQDPGQGLRLIYYSQIVNDFQKGDIAEGYSVSREKKESFPLTVTSAQKNPTAFYLCASSPTGLGLFFGSGTQLSVL.

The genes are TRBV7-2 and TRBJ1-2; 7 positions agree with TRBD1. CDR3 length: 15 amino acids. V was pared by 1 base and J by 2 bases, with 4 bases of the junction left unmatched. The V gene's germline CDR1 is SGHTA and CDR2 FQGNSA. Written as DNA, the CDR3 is TGTGCCAGCAGCTTAGGTCGGACAGGAAACTATGGCTACACCTTC. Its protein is CASSLGRTGNYGYTF.

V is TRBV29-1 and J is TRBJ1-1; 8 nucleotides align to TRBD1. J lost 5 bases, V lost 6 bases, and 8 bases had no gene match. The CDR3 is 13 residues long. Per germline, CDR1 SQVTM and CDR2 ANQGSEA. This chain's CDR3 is CSVVEGQATEAFF. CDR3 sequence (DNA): TGCAGCGTCGTTGAGGGACAGGCGACTGAAGCTTTCTTT.

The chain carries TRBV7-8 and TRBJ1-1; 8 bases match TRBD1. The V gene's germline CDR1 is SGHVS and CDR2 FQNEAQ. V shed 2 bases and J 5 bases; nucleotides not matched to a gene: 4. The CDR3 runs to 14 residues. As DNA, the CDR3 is TGTGCCAGCAGCTTAATGGGACAGGCGACTGAAGCTTTCTTT. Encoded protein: CASSLMGQATEAFF.

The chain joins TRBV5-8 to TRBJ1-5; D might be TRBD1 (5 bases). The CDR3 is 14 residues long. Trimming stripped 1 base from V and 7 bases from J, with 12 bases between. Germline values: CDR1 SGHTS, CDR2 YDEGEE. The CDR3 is CASSLSAGWQPQHF. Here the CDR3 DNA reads TGTGCCAGCAGCTTGTCGGCAGGGTGGCAGCCCCAGCATTTT.

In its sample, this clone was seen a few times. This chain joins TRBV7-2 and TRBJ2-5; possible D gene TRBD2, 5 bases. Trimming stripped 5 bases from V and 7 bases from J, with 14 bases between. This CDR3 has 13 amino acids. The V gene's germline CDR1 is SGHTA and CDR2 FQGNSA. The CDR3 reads CASSASKTTTQYF. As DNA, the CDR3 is TGTGCCAGCAGCGCCTCAAAGACTACGACCCAGTACTTC.

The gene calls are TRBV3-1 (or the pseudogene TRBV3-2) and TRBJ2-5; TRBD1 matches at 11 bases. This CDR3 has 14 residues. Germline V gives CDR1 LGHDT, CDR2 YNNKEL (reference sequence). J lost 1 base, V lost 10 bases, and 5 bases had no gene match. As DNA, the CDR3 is TGTGCCATTGCCGGGACAGGGGGCCAAGAGACCCAGTACTTC. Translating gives CAIAGTGGQETQYF.

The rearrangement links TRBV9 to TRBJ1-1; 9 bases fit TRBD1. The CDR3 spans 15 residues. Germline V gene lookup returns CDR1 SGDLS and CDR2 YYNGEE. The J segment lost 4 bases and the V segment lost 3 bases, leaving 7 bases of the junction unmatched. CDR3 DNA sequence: TGTGCCAGCAGCGAACAGGGGGCGCGGGTCACTGAAGCTTTCTTT. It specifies CASSEQGARVTEAFF.

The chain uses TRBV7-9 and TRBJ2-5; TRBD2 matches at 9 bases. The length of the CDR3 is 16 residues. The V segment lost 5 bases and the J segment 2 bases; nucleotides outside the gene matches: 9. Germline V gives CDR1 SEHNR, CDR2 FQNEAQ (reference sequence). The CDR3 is CASSRYSGGSQETQYF. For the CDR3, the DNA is TGTGCCAGCAGCCGTTATAGCGGGGGCTCACAAGAGACCCAGTACTTC.

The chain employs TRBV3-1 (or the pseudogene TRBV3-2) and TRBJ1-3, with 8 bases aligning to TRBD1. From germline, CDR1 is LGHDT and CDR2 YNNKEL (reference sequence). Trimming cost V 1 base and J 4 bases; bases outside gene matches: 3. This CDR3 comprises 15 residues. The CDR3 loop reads CASSQGTGYGNTIYF. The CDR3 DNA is TGTGCCAGCAGCCAAGGGACAGGGTACGGAAACACCATATATTTT.

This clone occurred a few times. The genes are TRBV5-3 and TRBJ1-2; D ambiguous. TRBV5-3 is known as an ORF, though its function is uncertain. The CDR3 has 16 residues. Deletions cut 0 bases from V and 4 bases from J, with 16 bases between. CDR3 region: CARSLVTGKLGYGYTF. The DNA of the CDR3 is TGTGCCAGAAGCTTGGTAACCGGGAAACTTGGCTATGGCTACACCTTC.

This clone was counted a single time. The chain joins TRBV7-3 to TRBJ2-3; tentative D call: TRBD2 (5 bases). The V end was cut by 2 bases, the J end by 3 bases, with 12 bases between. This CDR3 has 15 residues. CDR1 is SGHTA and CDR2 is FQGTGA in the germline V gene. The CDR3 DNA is TGTGCCAGCAGCTTACGCCCCCCGGGGACAGATACGCAGTATTTT. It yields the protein CASSLRPPGTDTQYF.